Following are 5 T cell receptor beta chains from one sample sequenced in a study of response to subunit inactivated influenza vaccine. TCRdb reanalysed the RT-PCR reads using MiXCR and keeps one entry per CDR3 protein. The table has approximately 520,000 distinct CDR3 sequences, 16% seen once. Sequences were derived from CD4+ T cells sorted from PBMCs, sampled around 25 months after vaccination. The source of these receptors is a man in his fifties or sixties who received an inactivated influenza vaccine.

This clonotype showed up just a few times. This rearrangement joins TRBV7-9 to TRBJ2-2, with 12 bases matching TRBD2. Looked up from germline, CDR1 is SEHNR and CDR2 is FQNEAQ (reference sequence). V lost 2 bases and J lost 6; bases outside the gene matches: 4. CDR3 length: 16 amino acids. CDR3: CASSLSGTSGPGELFF. The CDR3 DNA follows: TGTGCCAGCAGCTTAAGCGGGACTAGCGGGCCCGGGGAGCTGTTTTTT.

This clonotype showed up many times. The chain is built from TRBV9 and TRBJ2-5, with D perhaps matching TRBD2 (6 bases). This CDR3 comprises 17 residues. The ends were cut back, 3 bases at V and 5 bases at J, with 23 bases in the middle. The germline V gene has CDR1 SGDLS and CDR2 YYNGEE. The CDR3 sequence: CASSEGVAEFLGETQYF. The CDR3 coding sequence is TGTGCCAGCAGCGAAGGGGTAGCGGAGTTCCTAGGGGAGACCCAGTACTTC.

This chain joins TRBV20-1 and TRBJ2-1; TRBD2 agrees at 8 bases. The germline gives CDR1 DFQATT, CDR2 SNEGSKA (reference sequence). Losses at the gene ends were 3 bases for V and 4 bases for J; bases not matched to a gene: 5. CDR3 size: 14 residues. CDR3 sequence (DNA): TGCAGTGCTAGCGGGGGGGCCGTTTACAATGAGCAGTTCTTC. Its translation is CSASGGAVYNEQFF.

Only a few counts were recorded for this clonotype. The CDR3 DNA reads as TGTGCCAGCTCACCGGTTCGGGAAAGCTCTGGGGCCAACGTCCTGACTTTC. Translation: CASSPVRESSGANVLTF. This chain links TRBV18 with TRBJ2-6; maybe TRBD2 (5 bases). The V end was cut by 3 bases, the J end by 0 bases, with 12 bases between. Germline V gives CDR1 KGHSH, CDR2 LQKENI. The CDR3 runs 17 residues. Complete variable domain (other parts from reference TRBV18 and TRBJ2-6): NAGVMQNPRHLVRRRGQEARLRCSPMKGHSHVYWYRQLPEEGLKFMVYLQKENIIDESGMPKERFSAEFPKEGPSILRIQQVVRGDSAAYFCASSPVRESSGANVLTFGAGSRLTVL.

There are a few counts of this clonotype. The chain links TRBV7-2 to TRBJ2-1, with unresolved D. Germline V gene data show CDR1 as SGHTA and CDR2 as FQGNSA. The CDR3 has 12 residues. Trimming left V 6 bases short and J 9 bases short, with 12 bases between. CDR3 in amino acids: CASRETVSEQFF. The CDR3 DNA is TGTGCCAGCAGGGAGACTGTCAGTGAGCAGTTCTTC.